This TCR beta chain is drawn from a study of CD8 T cells in Susac syndrome. About this clonotype: What it binds is not known.

General observations from the study: Regarding the TCR sequencing and HLA analysis, the study admitted that a relatively small number of individuals were involved.

Sequencing targeted TCR beta in T cells from blood (CD8+ and CD4+). CDR1 is LGHDT and CDR2 is YNNKEL in the germline V gene (reference sequence). This CDR3 contains 14 residues. The V end was cut by 6 bases, the J end by 0 bases, with 11 bases between. RNA totalling about 0.5 to 1 ug underwent reverse transcription with random hexamers. TCRdb re-derived calls from the immunoSEQ multiplex PCR reads in MiXCR, one entry per CDR3 protein. The sample carries over 100,000 distinct CDR3 sequences, 95% to 98% recorded once. The sequence derives from a human donor in good health. The J gene is TRBJ1-1, the V gene TRBV3-1; possibly TRBD1 for D (5 bases). What was sequenced was CD4+ T cells from PBMCs. Here the CDR3 DNA reads TGTGCCAGCAGACCCAGGGACCTGAACACTGAAGCTTTCTTT. This codes for CASRPRDLNTEAFF.